These T cell receptor beta chains were read from a single sample in a study of blood T cell repertoires in COVID-19. The assay was immunoSEQ multiplex PCR, and TCRdb's table has in-frame clones only and misses some. The sample records about 120,000 clones, about 89% being singletons. The sample consisted of peripheral blood. The receptors originated from a man in his sixties with COVID-19, enrolled during active disease. CDR3s include the opening cysteine and the closing phenylalanine or tryptophan. A D gene is named only where the DNA matches it firmly. The size entry is marked missing in some rows and otherwise reads once, few, many or a size class.

len,j_gene,v_gene,abundance,d_gene,CDR3nt,CDR3aa
14,TRBJ1-2,TRBV11-2,-,TRBD1,TGTGCCAGCAGCTCAGACAGGGGGCGCGGTGGCTACACCTTC,CASSSDRGRGGYTF
16,TRBJ2-1,TRBV13,-,TRBD2,TGTGCCAGCAGCTTCCCCAGCGGGGGTAGAGGGAATGAGCAGTTCTTC,CASSFPSGGRGNEQFF
15,TRBJ1-1,TRBV5-1,-,-,TGCGCCAGCAGCCCGCGTACAGTTATGAACACTGAAGCTTTCTTT,CASSPRTVMNTEAFF
14,TRBJ1-4,TRBV9,-,-,TGTGCCAGCAGCCCTACAGGGCAGGGAGAAAAACTGTTTTTT,CASSPTGQGEKLFF
12,TRBJ2-5,TRBV2,-,TRBD1,TGTGCCAGTTCCACAGGGGTAGAGACCCAGTACTTC,CASSTGVETQYF
14,TRBJ1-1,TRBV5-6,-,TRBD1,TGTGCCAGCAGCTGGAAGGGGACAGACACTGAAGCTTTCTTT,CASSWKGTDTEAFF
19,TRBJ1-5,TRBV19,-,-,TGTGCCAGTAGCACCCGACTACGCGGGGCTTTCAAATCCAATCAGCCCCAGCATTTT,CASSTRLRGAFKSNQPQHF
14,TRBJ1-2,TRBV6-5,-,-,TGTGCCAGCAGTCGAGGTCCGGCTAACTATGGCTACACCTTC,CASSRGPANYGYTF
18,TRBJ1-2,TRBV4-2,-,TRBD1,TGTGCCAGCAGCCGACCGCACCCCGGGACAGGGGCTATCTATGGCTACACCTTC,CASSRPHPGTGAIYGYTF
13,TRBJ1-2,TRBV6-4,-,TRBD1,TGTGCCAGCAGTGACTCCACAGGGGGTCCCTACACCTTC,CASSDSTGGPYTF
14,TRBJ2-5,TRBV19,-,-,TGTGCCAGCAGCAGGGGGGCAGGGGGGGAGACCCAGTACTTC,CASSRGAGGETQYF
12,TRBJ2-7,TRBV3-1/TRBV3-2,-,TRBD2,TGTGCCTGTAGCGGGGGGGCGAACGAGCAGTACTTC,CACSGGANEQYF
14,TRBJ1-4,TRBV5-8,-,-,TGTGCCAGCAGCTTCAGGGGTCCTAATGAAAAACTGTTTTTT,CASSFRGPNEKLFF
13,TRBJ2-7,TRBV5-1,-,-,TGCGCCAGCAGCTTGTCGGGGTTCTACGAGCAGTACTTC,CASSLSGFYEQYF
15,TRBJ1-1,TRBV30,-,TRBD1,TGTGCCTGGAGCCCGCGACAGGGCGGGTCGGCTGAAGCTTTCTTT,CAWSPRQGGSAEAFF
14,TRBJ2-2,TRBV14,-,-,TGTGCCAGCAGCCATAGGGGTTCGACCGGGGAGCTGTTTTTT,CASSHRGSTGELFF
15,TRBJ1-5,TRBV4-1,-,-,TGCGCCAGCAGCCAGAAAGGGGGTCGCAATCAGCCCCAGCATTTT,CASSQKGGRNQPQHF
16,TRBJ2-1,TRBV27,-,TRBD2,TGTGCCAGCAGCCGAGGGGGGGGGCTAGCGGGGAATGAGCAGTTCTTC,CASSRGGGLAGNEQFF
14,TRBJ2-5,TRBV7-2,-,-,TGTGCCAGCAGCAGGGACTCTGCGGAGGAGACCCAGTACTTC,CASSRDSAEETQYF
17,TRBJ2-2,TRBV5-4,-,TRBD2,TGTGCCAGCAGCTCGATAGCGGGGGGGCCTCGGACCGGGGAGCTGTTTTTT,CASSSIAGGPRTGELFF
16,TRBJ2-1,TRBV5-1,-,-,TGCGCCAGCAGCCCCGGAGGGATCAGCTCCTACAATGAGCAGTTCTTC,CASSPGGISSYNEQFF
14,TRBJ1-3,TRBV5-1,few,-,TGCGCCAGCAGCTTGGAGACAGGTGGAAACACCATATATTTT,CASSLETGGNTIYF
13,TRBJ1-6,TRBV9,-,-,TGTGCCAGCACTCAGACAGAAAATTCACCCCTCCACTTT,CASTQTENSPLHF
13,TRBJ1-2,TRBV18,-,-,TGTGCCAGCTCACCGACCCGTCGGGAAGGCTACACCTTC,CASSPTRREGYTF
14,TRBJ2-2,TRBV2,-,TRBD2,TGTGCCACCCGACTTTCGGGGGGGGCCGGGGAGCTGTTTTTT,CATRLSGGAGELFF
12,TRBJ2-3,TRBV30,once,-,TGTGCCTGGAGTGTACGGACAGATACGCAGTATTTT,CAWSVRTDTQYF
14,TRBJ2-1,TRBV9,-,TRBD2,TGTGCCAGCAGCGTAGGGACTAGCGGCAATGAGCAGTTCTTC,CASSVGTSGNEQFF
15,TRBJ2-2,TRBV4-2,-,TRBD2,TGTGCCAGCAGCCCCATCTGGGGGGGAACCGGGGAGCTGTTTTTT,CASSPIWGGTGELFF
17,TRBJ1-5,TRBV7-2,-,-,TGTGCCAGCAGCTTACAAGGAGGGGTTTATAGCAATCAGCCCCAGCATTTT,CASSLQGGVYSNQPQHF
15,TRBJ2-7,TRBV6-5,-,TRBD2,TGTGCCAGCATTGCGGGGGACCAAAACTTCTACGAGCAGTACTTC,CASIAGDQNFYEQYF
11,TRBJ1-1,TRBV12-3/TRBV12-4,-,TRBD1,TGTGCCAGCACCCGGGACAGGGCAGCTTTCTTT,CASTRDRAAFF
17,TRBJ1-3,TRBV11-2,-,-,TGTGCCAGCAGCCCCCAGGGGCTGCCCTTCTCTGGAAACACCATATATTTT,CASSPQGLPFSGNTIYF
13,TRBJ1-3,TRBV29-1,-,-,TGCAGCGTTGCCCTGGACAGCGGAAACACCATATATTTT,CSVALDSGNTIYF
15,TRBJ1-3,TRBV6-5,-,TRBD1,TGTGCCAGCAGTCCATCAGGGGGGACTGGAAACACCATATATTTT,CASSPSGGTGNTIYF
15,TRBJ1-4,TRBV5-1,-,TRBD1,TGCGCCAGCAGCCCTTTGGGGACAGGGTCTGAAAAACTGTTTTTT,CASSPLGTGSEKLFF
16,TRBJ2-5,TRBV7-7,-,TRBD1,TGTGCCAGCAGCGCCTGGGACAGGAGGAACCAAGAGACCCAGTACTTC,CASSAWDRRNQETQYF
14,TRBJ2-7,TRBV11-1,-,TRBD1,TGTGCCAGCACCAGGGGACAGGGCTCCTACGAGCAGTACTTC,CASTRGQGSYEQYF
15,TRBJ1-1,TRBV6-2/TRBV6-3,-,-,TGTGCCAGCAGTCCCACAGGAAAGGAGTGGACTGAAGCTTTCTTT,CASSPTGKEWTEAFF
19,TRBJ1-6,TRBV4-2,-,TRBD1,TGTGCCAGCAGCCAAGAGCGGACAGGGGGCTGGAACTACAATTCACCCCTCCACTTT,CASSQERTGGWNYNSPLHF